A selection of T cell receptor beta chains follows, all from one sample in a study of blood T cell repertoires in COVID-19. Only in-frame clones appear in the TCRdb table, and some are missing; sequencing was by immunoSEQ multiplex PCR. The sample consists of fewer than 250,000 clones, about 82% of them appearing once. The sample taken for sequencing was peripheral blood. The receptor set was obtained from a woman older than 75 with COVID-19, enrolled during active disease. Each CDR3 is given with its conserved first and last residue. Each record gives: J gene, D gene, clone size, V gene, CDR3 protein, CDR3 DNA. A D gene is named only where the DNA matches it firmly. Clone size, where shown, is once, few, many, or a class for clones that have expanded.

J gene: TRBJ1-1; D gene: NA; clone size: NA; V gene: TRBV3-1/TRBV3-2; CDR3 protein: CASSPSPRVNTEAFF; CDR3 DNA: TGTGCCAGCAGCCCGAGCCCGAGGGTGAACACTGAAGCTTTCTTT
J gene: TRBJ2-3; D gene: TRBD2; clone size: NA; V gene: TRBV4-2; CDR3 protein: CASRGLAGGPSTDTQYF; CDR3 DNA: TGTGCCAGCAGGGGACTAGCGGGGGGGCCGTCCACAGATACGCAGTATTTT
J gene: TRBJ1-1; D gene: NA; clone size: NA; V gene: TRBV20-1; CDR3 protein: CSAQGGTEAFF; CDR3 DNA: TGCAGTGCTCAGGGCGGCACTGAAGCTTTCTTT
J gene: TRBJ2-5; D gene: NA; clone size: NA; V gene: TRBV3-1/TRBV3-2; CDR3 protein: CASRHRDIQETQYF; CDR3 DNA: TGTGCCAGCCGACACCGGGACATCCAAGAGACCCAGTACTTC
J gene: TRBJ2-5; D gene: NA; clone size: NA; V gene: TRBV28; CDR3 protein: CASSPGDLSETQYF; CDR3 DNA: TGTGCCAGCAGCCCAGGCGACCTCTCAGAGACCCAGTACTTC
J gene: TRBJ2-1; D gene: NA; clone size: NA; V gene: TRBV19; CDR3 protein: CASCRGEQFF; CDR3 DNA: TGTGCCAGTTGCCGGGGTGAGCAGTTCTTC
J gene: TRBJ2-3; D gene: NA; clone size: NA; V gene: TRBV5-4; CDR3 protein: CASRPGGSASDTQYF; CDR3 DNA: TGTGCCAGCAGACCTGGAGGCTCTGCATCCGATACGCAGTATTTT
J gene: TRBJ2-1; D gene: TRBD1; clone size: once; V gene: TRBV4-2; CDR3 protein: CASSQGQGPYNEQFF; CDR3 DNA: TGTGCCAGCAGCCAAGGACAGGGGCCATACAATGAGCAGTTCTTC
J gene: TRBJ1-1; D gene: NA; clone size: NA; V gene: TRBV5-1; CDR3 protein: CASSLSENTEAFF; CDR3 DNA: TGCGCCAGCAGCCTTTCAGAGAACACTGAAGCTTTCTTT
J gene: TRBJ1-5; D gene: NA; clone size: NA; V gene: TRBV6-2/TRBV6-3; CDR3 protein: CASSFDSANQPQHF; CDR3 DNA: TGTGCCAGCAGCTTCGACAGCGCCAATCAGCCCCAGCATTTT
J gene: TRBJ2-5; D gene: NA; clone size: once; V gene: TRBV6-5; CDR3 protein: CASSTRVPDFGTQYF; CDR3 DNA: TGTGCCAGCAGTACCCGGGTCCCGGATTTCGGGACCCAGTACTTC
J gene: TRBJ2-3; D gene: TRBD2; clone size: NA; V gene: TRBV2; CDR3 protein: CASKTSGGGTDTQYF; CDR3 DNA: TGTGCCAGCAAGACTAGCGGGGGAGGCACAGATACGCAGTATTTT
J gene: TRBJ2-6; D gene: NA; clone size: once; V gene: TRBV18; CDR3 protein: CASFRNSGANVLTF; CDR3 DNA: TGTGCCAGCTTCAGAAACTCTGGGGCCAACGTCCTGACTTTC
J gene: TRBJ2-3; D gene: TRBD1; clone size: NA; V gene: TRBV5-1; CDR3 protein: CASSLLVGTGADTQYF; CDR3 DNA: TGCGCCAGCAGCTTGTTAGTCGGGACAGGGGCAGATACGCAGTATTTT
J gene: TRBJ2-3; D gene: TRBD2; clone size: NA; V gene: TRBV7-2; CDR3 protein: CASSLGLAASTDTQYF; CDR3 DNA: TGTGCCAGCAGCTTAGGGCTAGCGGCGAGCACAGATACGCAGTATTTT
J gene: TRBJ1-1; D gene: TRBD1; clone size: NA; V gene: TRBV10-1; CDR3 protein: CASSERGTGPTEAFF; CDR3 DNA: TGCGCCAGCAGTGAGCGCGGGACAGGGCCGACTGAAGCTTTCTTT
J gene: TRBJ1-5; D gene: NA; clone size: NA; V gene: TRBV18; CDR3 protein: CASSPEFGGNQPQHF; CDR3 DNA: TGTGCCAGCTCACCAGAGTTCGGGGGAAATCAGCCCCAGCATTTT
J gene: TRBJ2-3; D gene: NA; clone size: NA; V gene: TRBV28; CDR3 protein: CASSTTEPPLTQYF; CDR3 DNA: TGTGCCAGCAGTACCACAGAGCCGCCGCTTACGCAGTATTTT
J gene: TRBJ1-3; D gene: NA; clone size: NA; V gene: TRBV19; CDR3 protein: CASRISSGNTIYF; CDR3 DNA: TGTGCCAGTAGGATCAGCTCTGGAAACACCATATATTTT
J gene: TRBJ1-2; D gene: TRBD1; clone size: NA; V gene: TRBV27; CDR3 protein: CASSLDTQGNYGYTF; CDR3 DNA: TGTGCCAGCAGTTTGGACACACAGGGGAACTATGGCTACACCTTC
J gene: TRBJ2-5; D gene: TRBD2; clone size: NA; V gene: TRBV5-6; CDR3 protein: CASSRRDYAKTQYF; CDR3 DNA: TGTGCCAGCAGCCGCCGGGACTACGCAAAGACCCAGTACTTC
J gene: TRBJ2-7; D gene: NA; clone size: NA; V gene: TRBV11-2; CDR3 protein: CASSFIRDLSYEQYF; CDR3 DNA: TGTGCCAGCAGCTTCATACGGGACTTGTCCTACGAGCAGTACTTC
J gene: TRBJ1-5; D gene: NA; clone size: NA; V gene: TRBV15; CDR3 protein: CATSTPGERRQPQHF; CDR3 DNA: TGTGCCACCAGCACCCCAGGGGAGCGGCGTCAGCCCCAGCATTTT
J gene: TRBJ2-1; D gene: NA; clone size: NA; V gene: TRBV19; CDR3 protein: CASSGTYNEQFF; CDR3 DNA: TGTGCCAGTAGTGGGACTTACAATGAGCAGTTCTTC
J gene: TRBJ1-1; D gene: NA; clone size: once; V gene: TRBV15; CDR3 protein: CATSARENTEAFF; CDR3 DNA: TGTGCCACCAGCGCGAGGGAGAACACTGAAGCTTTCTTT
J gene: TRBJ2-2; D gene: TRBD2; clone size: NA; V gene: TRBV3-1/TRBV3-2; CDR3 protein: CASSQVWASGGIPTGELFF; CDR3 DNA: TGTGCCAGCAGCCAAGTGTGGGCTAGCGGGGGGATACCCACCGGGGAGCTGTTTTTT
J gene: TRBJ1-2; D gene: NA; clone size: once; V gene: TRBV5-1; CDR3 protein: CASSLDRQLGYGYTF; CDR3 DNA: TGCGCCAGCAGCTTGGACCGACAGCTAGGCTATGGCTACACCTTC
J gene: TRBJ1-1; D gene: NA; clone size: once; V gene: TRBV5-8; CDR3 protein: CASSRRGGGTEAFF; CDR3 DNA: TGTGCCAGCAGCCGGAGGGGGGGAGGCACTGAAGCTTTCTTT
J gene: TRBJ2-1; D gene: TRBD2; clone size: NA; V gene: TRBV19; CDR3 protein: CASSSGGNNNEQFF; CDR3 DNA: TGTGCCAGTAGTAGCGGGGGGAACAACAATGAGCAGTTCTTC
J gene: TRBJ1-5; D gene: NA; clone size: NA; V gene: TRBV6-5; CDR3 protein: CASTYRQKSNQPQHF; CDR3 DNA: TGTGCCAGCACCTACCGACAGAAGAGCAATCAGCCCCAGCATTTT
J gene: TRBJ2-6; D gene: NA; clone size: once; V gene: TRBV5-4; CDR3 protein: CASSLLQLSGANVLTF; CDR3 DNA: TGTGCCAGCAGCTTGTTACAGCTCTCTGGGGCCAACGTCCTGACTTTC
J gene: TRBJ1-5; D gene: NA; clone size: few; V gene: TRBV6-1; CDR3 protein: CASSYPEDNQPQHF; CDR3 DNA: TGTGCCAGCAGTTATCCAGAAGACAATCAGCCCCAGCATTTT
J gene: TRBJ2-2; D gene: NA; clone size: NA; V gene: TRBV30; CDR3 protein: CAWNGGTARPVAGELFF; CDR3 DNA: TGTGCCTGGAATGGAGGCACAGCGCGGCCGGTGGCCGGGGAGCTGTTTTTT
J gene: TRBJ1-3; D gene: NA; clone size: once; V gene: TRBV18; CDR3 protein: CASSPQQGGSGNTIYF; CDR3 DNA: TGTGCCAGCTCACCGCAACAGGGCGGTTCTGGAAACACCATATATTTT
J gene: TRBJ1-5; D gene: NA; clone size: few; V gene: TRBV7-2; CDR3 protein: CASSLARTVNQPQHF; CDR3 DNA: TGTGCCAGCAGCTTAGCAAGGACAGTAAATCAGCCCCAGCATTTT
J gene: TRBJ2-5; D gene: TRBD1; clone size: NA; V gene: TRBV25-1; CDR3 protein: CASSKSHPGQGARETQYF; CDR3 DNA: TGTGCCAGCAGCAAATCACACCCCGGACAGGGGGCGCGGGAGACCCAGTACTTC
J gene: TRBJ2-3; D gene: NA; clone size: NA; V gene: TRBV28; CDR3 protein: CASSLRTGRIGDTQYF; CDR3 DNA: TGTGCCAGCAGTTTGAGAACGGGGAGAATCGGAGATACGCAGTATTTT
J gene: TRBJ1-2; D gene: NA; clone size: NA; V gene: TRBV11-2; CDR3 protein: CASSLDRAGTGGYTF; CDR3 DNA: TGTGCCAGCAGCTTAGATAGGGCAGGTACGGGAGGCTACACCTTC
J gene: TRBJ2-7; D gene: TRBD1; clone size: NA; V gene: TRBV6-5; CDR3 protein: CASSYRDRGVYEQYF; CDR3 DNA: TGTGCCAGCAGTTACCGGGACAGGGGGGTCTACGAGCAGTACTTC
J gene: TRBJ1-3; D gene: TRBD1; clone size: NA; V gene: TRBV18; CDR3 protein: CASSPLGTVSGNTIYF; CDR3 DNA: TGTGCCAGCTCACCCCTAGGGACAGTCTCTGGAAACACCATATATTTT
J gene: TRBJ2-2; D gene: NA; clone size: NA; V gene: TRBV12-5; CDR3 protein: CATRGLTGELFF; CDR3 DNA: TGTGCTACCCGGGGTTTGACCGGGGAGCTGTTTTTT
J gene: TRBJ1-2; D gene: NA; clone size: NA; V gene: TRBV28; CDR3 protein: CASSWRDDGYTF; CDR3 DNA: TGTGCCAGCAGTTGGAGGGACGATGGCTACACCTTC
J gene: TRBJ1-4; D gene: TRBD1; clone size: NA; V gene: TRBV19; CDR3 protein: CASRAPGQASTNEKLFF; CDR3 DNA: TGTGCCAGTCGGGCACCGGGACAGGCTTCAACTAATGAAAAACTGTTTTTT
J gene: TRBJ1-3; D gene: TRBD1; clone size: NA; V gene: TRBV6-6; CDR3 protein: CASIRDRAKNTIYF; CDR3 DNA: TGTGCCAGCATCAGGGACAGGGCTAAAAACACCATATATTTT
J gene: TRBJ1-5; D gene: TRBD1; clone size: few; V gene: TRBV6-5; CDR3 protein: CASRRTGGNQPQHF; CDR3 DNA: TGTGCCAGCAGGAGGACAGGGGGCAATCAGCCCCAGCATTTT
J gene: TRBJ1-6; D gene: NA; clone size: NA; V gene: TRBV6-5; CDR3 protein: CASRRGSKGSPLHF; CDR3 DNA: TGTGCCAGCAGAAGGGGGTCGAAGGGATCACCCCTCCACTTT
J gene: TRBJ1-2; D gene: NA; clone size: NA; V gene: TRBV5-1; CDR3 protein: CASSLGEYGYTF; CDR3 DNA: TGCGCCAGCAGCTTGGGGGAGTATGGCTACACCTTC
J gene: TRBJ1-3; D gene: NA; clone size: NA; V gene: TRBV4-3; CDR3 protein: CASSQVRGATIYF; CDR3 DNA: TGCGCCAGCAGCCAAGTACGGGGAGCCACCATATATTTT